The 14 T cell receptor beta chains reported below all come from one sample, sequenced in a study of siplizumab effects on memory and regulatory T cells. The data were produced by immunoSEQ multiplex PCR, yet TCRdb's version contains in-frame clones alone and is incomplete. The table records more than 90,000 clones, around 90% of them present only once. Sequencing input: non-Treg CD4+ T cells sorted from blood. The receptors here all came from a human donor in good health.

The CDR3 loop is CASTLQGVPNYGYTF. The CDR3 DNA sequence: TGTGCCAGCACACTACAGGGGGTACCTAACTATGGCTACACCTTC. The chain combines TRBV5-6 with TRBJ1-2, with 8 bases lining up with TRBD1. V lost 6 bases, J lost 0 bases, and 7 bases stayed unmatched. There are 15 residues in the CDR3. CDR1 SGHDT and CDR2 YYEEEE come from the germline V gene.

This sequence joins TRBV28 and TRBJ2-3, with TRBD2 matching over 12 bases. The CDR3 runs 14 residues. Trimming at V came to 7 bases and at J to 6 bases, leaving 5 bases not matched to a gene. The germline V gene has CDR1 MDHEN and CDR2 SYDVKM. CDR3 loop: CASKTSGSWDTQYF. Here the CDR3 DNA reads TGTGCCAGCAAGACTAGCGGGAGTTGGGATACGCAGTATTTT.

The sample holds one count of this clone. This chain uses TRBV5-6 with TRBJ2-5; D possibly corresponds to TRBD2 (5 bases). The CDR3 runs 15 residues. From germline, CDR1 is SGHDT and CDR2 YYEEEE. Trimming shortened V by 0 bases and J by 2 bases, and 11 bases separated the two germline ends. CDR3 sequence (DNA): TGTGCCAGCAGCTTGGGCAGAGGGCCGCAAGAGACCCAGTACTTC. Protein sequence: CASSLGRGPQETQYF.

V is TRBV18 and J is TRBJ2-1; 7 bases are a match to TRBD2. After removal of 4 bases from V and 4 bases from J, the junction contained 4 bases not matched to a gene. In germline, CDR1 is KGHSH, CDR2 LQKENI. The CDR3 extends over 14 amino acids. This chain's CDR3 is CASSRPSGYNEQFF. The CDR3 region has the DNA TGTGCCAGCTCACGTCCTAGCGGATACAATGAGCAGTTCTTC.

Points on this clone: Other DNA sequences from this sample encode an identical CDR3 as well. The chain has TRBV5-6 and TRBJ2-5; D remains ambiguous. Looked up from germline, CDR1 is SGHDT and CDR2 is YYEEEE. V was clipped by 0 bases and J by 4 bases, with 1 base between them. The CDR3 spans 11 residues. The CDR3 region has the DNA TGTGCCAGCAGCTTGGTAGAGACCCAGTACTTC. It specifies CASSLVETQYF.

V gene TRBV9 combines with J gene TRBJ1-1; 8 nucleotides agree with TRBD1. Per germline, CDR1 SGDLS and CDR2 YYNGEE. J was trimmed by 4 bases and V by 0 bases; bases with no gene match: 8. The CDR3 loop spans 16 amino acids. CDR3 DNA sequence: TGTGCCAGCAGCGTAGGCCAGGGGGCTTCGAGCACTGAAGCTTTCTTT. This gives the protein CASSVGQGASSTEAFF.

CDR3 DNA sequence: TGTGCCAGCAGCTTTCTAGCTCTGTACGAGCAGTACTTC. Residues: CASSFLALYEQYF. The J gene is TRBJ2-7, the V gene TRBV7-8, with D possibly TRBD2 on 5 matching bases. CDR1 SGHVS and CDR2 FQNEAQ come from the germline V gene. This CDR3 is built from 13 residues. Trimming pared 3 bases from V and 4 bases from J, leaving 10 bases between.

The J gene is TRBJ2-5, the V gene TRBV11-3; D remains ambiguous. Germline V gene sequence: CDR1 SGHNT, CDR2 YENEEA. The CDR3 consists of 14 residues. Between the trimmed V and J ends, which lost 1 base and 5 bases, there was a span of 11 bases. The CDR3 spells CASSLGVFGETQYF. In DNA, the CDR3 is TGTGCCAGCAGCTTAGGGGTCTTCGGGGAGACCCAGTACTTC.

The CDR3 here is CASSPPLAGRRDEQYF. The CDR3 DNA is TGTGCCAGCTCACCACCTCTGGCCGGCCGCAGGGACGAGCAGTACTTC. The V gene is TRBV18, the J gene TRBJ2-7; D possibly corresponds to TRBD1 (5 bases). V lost 0 bases, J lost 5 bases, and 17 bases lay in between. The germline CDR1 and CDR2 sequences are KGHSH and LQKENI. CDR3 length: 16 amino acids.

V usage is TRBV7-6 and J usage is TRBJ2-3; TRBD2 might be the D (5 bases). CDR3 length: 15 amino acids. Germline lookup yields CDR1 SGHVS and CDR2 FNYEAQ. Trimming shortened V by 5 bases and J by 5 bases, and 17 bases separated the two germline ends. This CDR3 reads CASSPWEIARDTQYF. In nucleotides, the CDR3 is TGTGCCAGCAGCCCCTGGGAGATAGCAAGAGATACGCAGTATTTT.

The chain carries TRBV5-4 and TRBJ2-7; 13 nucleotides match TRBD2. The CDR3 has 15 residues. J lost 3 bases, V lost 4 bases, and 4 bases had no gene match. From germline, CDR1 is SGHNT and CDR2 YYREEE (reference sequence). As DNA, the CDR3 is TGTGCCAGCAGCCAGAGGACTAGCGGGAGCTACGAGCAGTACTTC. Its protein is CASSQRTSGSYEQYF.

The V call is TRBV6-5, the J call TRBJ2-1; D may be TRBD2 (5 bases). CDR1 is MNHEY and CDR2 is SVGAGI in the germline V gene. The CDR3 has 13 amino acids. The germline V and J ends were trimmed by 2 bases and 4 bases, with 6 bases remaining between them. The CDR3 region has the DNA TGTGCCAGCAGTTACCAGCGGTACAATGAGCAGTTCTTC. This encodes CASSYQRYNEQFF.

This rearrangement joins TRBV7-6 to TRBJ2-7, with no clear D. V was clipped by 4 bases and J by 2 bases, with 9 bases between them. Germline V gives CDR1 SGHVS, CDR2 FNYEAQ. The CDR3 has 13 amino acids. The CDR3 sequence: CASSWGTTYEQYF. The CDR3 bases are TGTGCCAGCAGCTGGGGAACTACCTACGAGCAGTACTTC.

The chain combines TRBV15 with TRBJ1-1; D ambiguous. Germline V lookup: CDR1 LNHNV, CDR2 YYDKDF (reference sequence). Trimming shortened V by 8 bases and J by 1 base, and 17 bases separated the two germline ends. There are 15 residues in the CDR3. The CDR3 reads CATALSEAPNTEAFF. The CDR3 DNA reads TGTGCCACCGCCCTTTCAGAGGCGCCGAACACTGAAGCTTTCTTT.